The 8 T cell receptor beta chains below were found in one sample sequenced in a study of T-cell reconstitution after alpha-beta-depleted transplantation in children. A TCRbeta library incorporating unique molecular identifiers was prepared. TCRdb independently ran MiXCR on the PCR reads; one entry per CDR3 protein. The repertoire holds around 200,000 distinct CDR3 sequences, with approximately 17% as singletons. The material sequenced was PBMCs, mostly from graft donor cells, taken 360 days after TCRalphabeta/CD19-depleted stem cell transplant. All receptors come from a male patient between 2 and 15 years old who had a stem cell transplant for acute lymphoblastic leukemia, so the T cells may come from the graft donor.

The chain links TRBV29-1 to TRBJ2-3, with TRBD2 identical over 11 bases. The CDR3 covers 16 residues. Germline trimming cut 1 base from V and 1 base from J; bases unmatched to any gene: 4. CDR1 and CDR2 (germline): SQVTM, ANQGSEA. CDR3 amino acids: CSVEASGGPRTDTQYF. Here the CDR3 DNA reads TGCAGCGTTGAAGCTAGCGGGGGGCCTCGCACAGATACGCAGTATTTT.

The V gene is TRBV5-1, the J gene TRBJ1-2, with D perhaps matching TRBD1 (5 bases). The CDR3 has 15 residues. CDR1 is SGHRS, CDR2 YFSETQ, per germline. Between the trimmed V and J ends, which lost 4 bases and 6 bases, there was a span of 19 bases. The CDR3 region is CASSPSDSRGDGYTF. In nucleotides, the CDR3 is TGCGCCAGCAGCCCCTCGGACTCCCGAGGGGATGGCTACACCTTC.

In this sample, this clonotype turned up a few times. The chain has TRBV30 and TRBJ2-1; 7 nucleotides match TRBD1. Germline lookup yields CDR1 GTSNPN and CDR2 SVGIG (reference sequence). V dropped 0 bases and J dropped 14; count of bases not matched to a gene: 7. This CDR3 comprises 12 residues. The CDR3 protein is CAWSVIGTGEFF. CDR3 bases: TGTGCCTGGAGTGTAATTGGCACAGGGGAGTTCTTC.

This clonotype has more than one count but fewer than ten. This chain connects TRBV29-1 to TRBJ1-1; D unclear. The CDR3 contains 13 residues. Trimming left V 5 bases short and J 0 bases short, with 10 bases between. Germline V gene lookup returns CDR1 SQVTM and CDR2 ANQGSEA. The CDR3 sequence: CSVRRIMNTEAFF. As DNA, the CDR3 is TGCAGCGTTCGGCGGATCATGAACACTGAAGCTTTCTTT.

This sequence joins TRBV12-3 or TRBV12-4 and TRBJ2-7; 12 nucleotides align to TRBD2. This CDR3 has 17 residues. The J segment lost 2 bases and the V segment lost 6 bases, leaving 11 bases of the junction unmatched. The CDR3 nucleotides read TGTGCCAGCAGCCCGGGACTAGCGGGTTTTCCGCCCTACGAGCAGTACTTC. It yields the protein CASSPGLAGFPPYEQYF.

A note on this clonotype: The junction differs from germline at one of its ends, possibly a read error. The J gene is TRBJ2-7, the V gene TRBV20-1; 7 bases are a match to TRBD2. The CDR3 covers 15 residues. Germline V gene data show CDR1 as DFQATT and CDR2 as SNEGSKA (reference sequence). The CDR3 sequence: CCARETTGGRYEQYF. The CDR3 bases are TGCTGTGCTAGAGAAACGACGGGGGGACGTTACGAGCAGTACTTC.

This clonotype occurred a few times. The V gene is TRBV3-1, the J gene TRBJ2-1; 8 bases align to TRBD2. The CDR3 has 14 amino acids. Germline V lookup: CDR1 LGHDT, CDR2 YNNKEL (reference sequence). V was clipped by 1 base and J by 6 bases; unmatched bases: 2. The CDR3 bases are TGTGCCAGCAGCCAAGTAGCGGGGAGCAATGAGCAGTTCTTC. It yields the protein CASSQVAGSNEQFF.

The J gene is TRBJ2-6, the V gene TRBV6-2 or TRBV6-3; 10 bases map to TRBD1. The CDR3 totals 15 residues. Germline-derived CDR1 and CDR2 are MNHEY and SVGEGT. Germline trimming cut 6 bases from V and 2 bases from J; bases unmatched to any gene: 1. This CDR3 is CASRTGGPGANVLTF. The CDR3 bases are TGTGCCAGCAGGACAGGGGGCCCTGGGGCCAACGTCCTGACTTTC.